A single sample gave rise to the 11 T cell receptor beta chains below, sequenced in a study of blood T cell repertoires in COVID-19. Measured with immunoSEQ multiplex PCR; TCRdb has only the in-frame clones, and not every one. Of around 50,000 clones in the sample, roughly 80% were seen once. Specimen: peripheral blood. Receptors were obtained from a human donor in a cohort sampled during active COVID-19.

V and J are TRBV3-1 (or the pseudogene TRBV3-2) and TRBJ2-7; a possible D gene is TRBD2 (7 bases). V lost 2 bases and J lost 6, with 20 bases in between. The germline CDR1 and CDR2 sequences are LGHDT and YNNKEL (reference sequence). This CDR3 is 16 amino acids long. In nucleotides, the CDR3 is TGTGCCAGCAGCCAACGTCTTCGGGGGGCTGAGAGCGAGCAGTACTTC. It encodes CASSQRLRGAESEQYF.

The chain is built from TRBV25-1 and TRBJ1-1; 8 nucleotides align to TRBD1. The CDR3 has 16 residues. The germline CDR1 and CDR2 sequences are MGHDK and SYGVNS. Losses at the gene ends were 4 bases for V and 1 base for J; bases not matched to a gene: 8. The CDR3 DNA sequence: TGTGCCAGCAGTGTTAGGACAGGGATTAAGAACACTGAAGCTTTCTTT. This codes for CASSVRTGIKNTEAFF.

CDR3 protein: CASSVAPAAYNEQFF. Written as DNA, the CDR3 is TGTGCCAGCAGCGTAGCCCCCGCGGCGTACAATGAGCAGTTCTTC. V and J are TRBV9 and TRBJ2-1; the D is unclear. CDR1 is SGDLS, CDR2 YYNGEE, per germline. V lost 0 bases and J lost 4, with 11 bases in between. This CDR3 comprises 15 residues.

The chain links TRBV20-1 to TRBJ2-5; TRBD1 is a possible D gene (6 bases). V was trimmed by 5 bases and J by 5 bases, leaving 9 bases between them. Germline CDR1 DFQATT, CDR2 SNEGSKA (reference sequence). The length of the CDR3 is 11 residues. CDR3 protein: CSALDSETQYF. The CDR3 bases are TGCAGTGCTCTGGACAGTGAGACCCAGTACTTC.

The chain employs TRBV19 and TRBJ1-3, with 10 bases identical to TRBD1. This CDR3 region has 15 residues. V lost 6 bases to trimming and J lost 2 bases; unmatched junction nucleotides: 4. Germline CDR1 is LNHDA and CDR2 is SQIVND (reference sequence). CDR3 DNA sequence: TGTGCCAGTAGGCCGACAGGGGGCCCTGGAAACACCATATATTTT. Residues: CASRPTGGPGNTIYF.

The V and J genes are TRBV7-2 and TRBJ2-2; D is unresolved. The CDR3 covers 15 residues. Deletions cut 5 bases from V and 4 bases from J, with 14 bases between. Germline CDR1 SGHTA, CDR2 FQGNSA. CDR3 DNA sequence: TGTGCCAGCAGCCTAGACTGGGTAGCCACCGGGGAGCTGTTTTTT. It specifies CASSLDWVATGELFF.

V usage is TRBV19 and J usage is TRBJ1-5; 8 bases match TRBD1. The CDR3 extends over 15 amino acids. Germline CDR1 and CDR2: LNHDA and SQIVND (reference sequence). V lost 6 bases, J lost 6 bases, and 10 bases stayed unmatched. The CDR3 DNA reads TGTGCCAGTAGGGACATGACAGGGGTGCGTCAGCCCCAGCATTTT. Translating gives CASRDMTGVRQPQHF.

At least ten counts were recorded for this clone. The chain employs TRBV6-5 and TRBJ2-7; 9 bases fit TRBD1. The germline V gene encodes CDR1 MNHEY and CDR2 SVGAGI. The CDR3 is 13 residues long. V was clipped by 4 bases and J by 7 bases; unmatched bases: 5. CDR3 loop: CASSWDRAREQYF. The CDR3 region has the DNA TGTGCCAGCAGTTGGGACAGGGCTAGGGAGCAGTACTTC.

CDR3 nucleotide sequence: TGTGCCAGCAGTGGACTAGCGGGGGTGGATGAGCAGTTCTTC. It yields the protein CASSGLAGVDEQFF. The chain links TRBV2 to TRBJ2-1; TRBD2 matches at 12 bases. V lost 4 bases, J lost 8 bases, and 3 bases stayed unmatched. The CDR3 contains 14 residues. Per the germline V gene, CDR1 is SNHLY and CDR2 is FYNNEI.

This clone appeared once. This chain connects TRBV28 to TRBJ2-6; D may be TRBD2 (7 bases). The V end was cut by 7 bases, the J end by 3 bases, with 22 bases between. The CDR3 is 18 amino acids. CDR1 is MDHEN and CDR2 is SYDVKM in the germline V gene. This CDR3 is CASTTQGGGEGGANVLTF. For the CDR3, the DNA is TGTGCCAGCACCACACAGGGAGGGGGAGAAGGTGGGGCCAACGTCCTGACTTTC. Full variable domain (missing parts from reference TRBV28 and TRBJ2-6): DVKVTQSSRYLVKRTGEKVFLECVQDMDHENMFWYRQDPGLGLRLIYFSYDVKMKEKGDIPEGYSVSREKKERFSLILESASTNQTSMYLCASTTQGGGEGGANVLTFGAGSRLTVL.

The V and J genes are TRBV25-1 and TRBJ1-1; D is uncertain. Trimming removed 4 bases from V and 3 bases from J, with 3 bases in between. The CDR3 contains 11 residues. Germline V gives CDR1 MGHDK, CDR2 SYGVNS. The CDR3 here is CASSAYTEAFF. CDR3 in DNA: TGTGCCAGCAGTGCCTACACTGAAGCTTTCTTT.